This T cell receptor beta chain emerged from a study of blood T cell repertoires in COVID-19. Losses at the gene ends were 7 bases for V and 1 base for J; bases not matched to a gene: 4. Per germline, CDR1 SGHRS and CDR2 YFSETQ. CDR3 size: 14 residues. Authors' data handling: Amplification from reference gene primers served as the basis for estimated nucleated cell counts. Sequenced by immunoSEQ multiplex PCR; TCRdb stores in-frame clones only, minus some. V and J calls and clone size are given by that table; D and trimming were obtained from the DNA. The sample includes a few hundred thousand clones, 91% seen only once; the top ten take roughly 0.9%. Those enrolled, adults aged roughly 18 to 90 years, came from around 25 US areas.

The sequencing input was PBMCs or T cells enriched from blood (not recorded which). This clonotype was sampled from a woman in her forties who had been exposed to COVID-19. This sequence joins TRBV5-1 and TRBJ2-3; 9 bases match TRBD1. CDR3 sequence (DNA): TGCGCCAGCCGGACAGGGGTGGGCACAGATACGCAGTATTTT. Its translation: CASRTGVGTDTQYF.